The 11 T cell receptor beta chains below all came from one sample that was sequenced in a study of T-cell reconstitution after alpha-beta-depleted transplantation in children. Molecular barcoding with unique molecular identifiers was used for the TCRbeta library. TCRdb used MiXCR to reprocess the PCR reads, holding one entry per CDR3 protein. This sample has approximately 650,000 distinct CDR3 sequences, with around 13% found just once. The sample in question was PBMCs, obtained before TCRalphabeta/CD19-depleted stem cell transplant. These TCRs come from a girl aged 2 to 9 with congenital amegakaryocytic thrombocytopenia, due to receive a stem cell transplant.

This clonotype showed up many times. This chain links TRBV19 with TRBJ2-1, with D perhaps matching TRBD1 or TRBD2 (6 bases each). The CDR3 runs 13 residues. The germline CDR1 and CDR2 sequences are LNHDA and SQIVND (reference sequence). CDR3 residues: CASGGGSNREQFF. CDR3 nucleotide sequence: TGTGCTAGTGGAGGGGGATCCAATCGCGAGCAGTTCTTC.

There are a few counts of this clonotype. The chain links TRBV6-1 to TRBJ2-1; no definite D call. Looked up from germline, CDR1 is MNHNS and CDR2 is SASEGT. V was shortened by 5 bases and J by 8 bases, with 19 bases between the two germline ends. The CDR3 runs 15 residues. The CDR3 loop is CASSPSVWQTHEQFF. The CDR3 DNA reads as TGTGCCAGCAGTCCGTCAGTGTGGCAGACTCATGAGCAGTTCTTC.

The chain employs TRBV10-2 and TRBJ1-1; perhaps TRBD1 as D (6 bases). V dropped 0 bases and J dropped 11 bases, with 13 bases sitting between them. This CDR3 has 13 residues. Germline V gene lookup returns CDR1 WSHSY and CDR2 SAAADI. CDR3 protein: CASSESPRGRAFF. For the CDR3, the DNA is TGCGCCAGCAGTGAGTCCCCCAGGGGTCGGGCTTTCTTT.

This clonotype was seen ten or more times. The V gene is TRBV10-3, the J gene TRBJ2-1, with D possibly matching TRBD2 (5 bases). V lost 0 bases, J lost 10 bases, and 22 bases lay in between. From germline, CDR1 is ENHRY and CDR2 SYGVKD. This CDR3 has 17 amino acids. The CDR3 region is CAISESLVASPLGEQFF. The CDR3 bases are TGTGCCATCAGTGAGTCGTTGGTAGCGTCACCTCTTGGGGAGCAGTTCTTC.

This chain joins TRBV21-1 and TRBJ2-2; TRBD1, the D gene given by the table, was not confirmed from the DNA. TRBV21-1 represents a pseudogene. This CDR3 contains 14 residues. The CDR3 DNA sequence: TGTGCCAGCAGCAAAGTGGGCAGGGTCGGGGAGCTGTTTTTT. This codes for CASSKVGRVGELFF.

This clonotype has ten or more counts. This rearrangement joins TRBV9 to TRBJ2-7; 8 bases agree with TRBD2. The CDR3 extends over 17 amino acids. V trimming: 0 bases; J trimming: 3 bases; junction bases outside the gene matches: 11. The germline gives CDR1 SGDLS, CDR2 YYNGEE. The CDR3 reads CASSVGPIAGIDYEQYF. The CDR3 coding sequence is TGTGCCAGCAGCGTAGGACCCATAGCGGGAATAGACTACGAGCAGTACTTC.

This clonotype was seen repeatedly, ten times or more. J is TRBJ2-1 and V is TRBV20-1, with 13 positions matching TRBD2. The CDR3 loop spans 16 amino acids. V was pared by 1 base and J by 3 bases, with 3 bases of the junction left unmatched. Germline V gene lookup returns CDR1 DFQATT and CDR2 SNEGSKA (reference sequence). CDR3 sequence reads: CSARGGTSGNYNEQFF. Here the CDR3 DNA reads TGCAGTGCTAGAGGGGGGACTAGCGGGAACTACAATGAGCAGTTCTTC.

With respect to this clonotype: The conserved phenylalanine or tryptophan is not found at the CDR3 terminus, so this likely reflects a read error. The genes are TRBV28 and TRBJ2-7, with unresolved D. V shed 5 bases and J shed 9 bases, with 17 bases lying between them. This CDR3 has 13 amino acids. CDR1 and CDR2 from the germline V gene are MDHEN and SYDVKM. CDR3 in DNA: TGTGCCAGCAGTCCGACGCCCCACTGGGGGCAGTACTCC. Translating gives CASSPTPHWGQYS.

The sample holds a few counts of this clonotype. This chain joins TRBV7-9 and TRBJ2-5, with 10 bases that match TRBD2. Trimming cost V 3 bases and J 1 base; bases outside gene matches: 5. The CDR3 runs to 16 residues. The germline V gene encodes CDR1 SEHNR and CDR2 FQNEAQ (reference sequence). In nucleotides, the CDR3 is TGTGCCAGCAGCTTTGGGACTAGCGATCCCCAAGAGACCCAGTACTTC. Translating gives CASSFGTSDPQETQYF. The variable domain in full, with the rest retrieved from reference TRBV7-9 and TRBJ2-5, is DTGVSQNPRHKITKRGQNVTFRCDPISEHNRLYWYRQTLGQGPEFLTYFQNEAQLEKSRLLSDRFSAERPKGSFSTLEIQRTEQGDSAMYLCASSFGTSDPQETQYFGPGTRLLVL.

The chain has TRBV5-1 and TRBJ2-7; 7 nucleotides align to TRBD1. The CDR3 spans 14 residues. V dropped 4 bases and J dropped 3; count of bases not matched to a gene: 7. Germline CDR1 SGHRS, CDR2 YFSETQ. CDR3 region: CASSPGQTVYEQYF. In DNA form, the CDR3 reads TGCGCCAGCAGCCCGGGACAGACAGTCTACGAGCAGTACTTC.

The J gene is TRBJ2-2, the V gene TRBV7-7, with a weak D call TRBD1 (5 bases). Germline V gene lookup returns CDR1 SSHAT and CDR2 FNYEAQ (reference sequence). CDR3 size: 15 residues. The V gene lost 4 bases and the J gene lost 4 bases, with 13 bases spanning the gap. CDR3 protein: CASSSSPGSTGELFF. CDR3 DNA: TGTGCCAGCAGCTCTTCCCCAGGGTCCACCGGGGAGCTGTTTTTT. Based on the CDR3 plus reference TRBV7-7 and TRBJ2-2, the full variable domain is GAGVSQSPRYKVTKRGQDVTLRCDPISSHATLYWYQQALGQGPEFLTYFNYEAQPDKSGLPSDRFSAERPEGSISTLTIQRTEQRDSAMYRCASSSSPGSTGELFFGEGSRLTVL.